A single sample is the source of the 30 T cell receptor beta chains below, sequenced in a study of blood T cell repertoires in COVID-19. Profiled with immunoSEQ multiplex PCR; TCRdb holds only in-frame clones, not every one. The sample has some 290,000 clones, 90% to 95% seen once. Specimen: PBMCs or T cells enriched from blood (not recorded which). These receptors all come from a woman under 40 who had been exposed to COVID-19.

The chain has TRBV2 and TRBJ2-7; 11 bases are a match to TRBD1. CDR3 size: 14 residues. The J segment lost 4 bases and the V segment lost 8 bases, leaving 7 bases of the junction unmatched. CDR1 is SNHLY, CDR2 FYNNEI, per germline. In DNA, the CDR3 is TGTGCCAGCGTTACCGGGACAGGGGGGTACGAGCAGTACTTC. The encoded protein is CASVTGTGGYEQYF.

The chain joins TRBV4-1 to TRBJ1-3, with D perhaps matching TRBD1 (5 bases). CDR1 and CDR2 (germline): MGHRA, YSYEKL. V was pared by 0 bases and J by 11 bases, with 11 bases between. The CDR3 is 13 amino acids. The DNA for the CDR3 is TGCGCCAGCAGCCAAGAGAGGAGGGGCGCCATATATTTT. As protein: CASSQERRGAIYF.

This clone was seen only a few times. This chain uses TRBV19 with TRBJ2-2; D possibly corresponds to TRBD2 (5 bases). V lost 1 base, J lost 4 bases, and 16 bases lay in between. There are 17 residues in the CDR3. The germline gives CDR1 LNHDA, CDR2 SQIVND (reference sequence). As DNA, the CDR3 is TGTGCCAGTAGTATAGTTGCCTTCCCGGCGGGCACCGGGGAGCTGTTTTTT. It encodes CASSIVAFPAGTGELFF.

The chain carries TRBV6-2 or TRBV6-3 and TRBJ1-1; 9 bases line up with TRBD1. Germline V gives CDR1 MNHEY, CDR2 SVGEGT. The CDR3 spans 16 residues. J was trimmed by 1 base and V by 2 bases; bases with no gene match: 5. The DNA for the CDR3 is TGTGCCAGCAGTTACCTCGTACAGGGGGCGAACACTGAAGCTTTCTTT. This encodes CASSYLVQGANTEAFF.

The gene calls are TRBV2 and TRBJ1-1; D is unresolved. Germline CDR1 and CDR2: SNHLY and FYNNEI. The CDR3 has 13 residues. V was shortened by 1 base and J by 3 bases, with 6 bases between the two germline ends. The CDR3 is CASSEVRDTEAFF. The CDR3 DNA sequence: TGTGCCAGCAGTGAAGTGCGGGACACTGAAGCTTTCTTT.

This clone was seen only once. The gene calls are TRBV5-5 and TRBJ2-4, with D possibly being TRBD2 (6 bases). CDR1 SGHKS and CDR2 YYEKEE come from the germline V gene (reference sequence). This CDR3 is built from 15 residues. Trimming left V 0 bases short and J 10 bases short, with 17 bases between. CDR3 in amino acids: CASSLAGTGERIQYF. The CDR3 DNA is TGTGCCAGCAGCTTGGCCGGGACGGGGGAGCGTATTCAGTACTTC.

The chain recombines TRBV30 with TRBJ2-2, with no clear D. Trimming pared 7 bases from V and 0 bases from J, leaving 12 bases between. The CDR3 has 14 residues. CDR1 and CDR2 from the germline V gene are GTSNPN and SVGIG (reference sequence). CDR3 amino acids: CASKQSSNTGELFF. Here the CDR3 DNA reads TGTGCCTCTAAACAGAGCTCGAACACCGGGGAGCTGTTTTTT.

V gene TRBV18 combines with J gene TRBJ2-5, with TRBD2 matching over 9 bases. V was pared by 2 bases and J by 4 bases, with 5 bases of the junction left unmatched. Germline assignment: CDR1 KGHSH and CDR2 LQKENI. This CDR3 spans 15 amino acids. CDR3 sequence: CASSPFAGGRETQYF. CDR3 nucleotides: TGTGCCAGCTCACCATTTGCGGGGGGGCGAGAGACCCAGTACTTC.

This chain connects TRBV5-6 to TRBJ2-3; D perhaps matches TRBD2 (5 bases). The V and J ends lost 1 base and 3 bases respectively, with 15 bases between them. Germline V gene data show CDR1 as SGHDT and CDR2 as YYEEEE. The CDR3 runs 16 residues. CDR3 nucleotides: TGTGCCAGCAGCTTGAAAAGAGGGCTCGGTACAGATACGCAGTATTTT. Protein sequence: CASSLKRGLGTDTQYF.

The gene calls are TRBV2 and TRBJ1-1; D might be TRBD1 (5 bases). V lost 7 bases and J lost 4, with 16 bases in between. The length of the CDR3 is 14 residues. The germline gives CDR1 SNHLY, CDR2 FYNNEI. The CDR3 protein is CASKVQGSGTEAFF. The CDR3 DNA is TGTGCCAGCAAGGTTCAGGGATCAGGCACTGAAGCTTTCTTT.

The chain recombines TRBV5-1 with TRBJ1-6; D not certain. This CDR3 spans 17 amino acids. CDR1 and CDR2 (germline): SGHRS, YFSETQ. Trimming stripped 0 bases from V and 2 bases from J, with 12 bases between. The CDR3 is CASSLAPADTYNSPLHF. DNA for the CDR3: TGCGCCAGCAGCTTGGCGCCGGCCGACACCTATAATTCACCCCTCCACTTT.

V is TRBV20-1 and J is TRBJ2-7; D call uncertain. The germline V gene has CDR1 DFQATT and CDR2 SNEGSKA (reference sequence). The V end was cut by 1 base, the J end by 5 bases, with 3 bases between. The CDR3 consists of 10 residues. The CDR3 region is CSARADEQYF. DNA of the CDR3: TGCAGTGCTAGAGCGGACGAGCAGTACTTC.

The chain carries TRBV11-2 and TRBJ1-1; D unclear. This CDR3 is built from 13 residues. V dropped 5 bases and J dropped 5 bases, with 12 bases sitting between them. Germline CDR1 SGHAT, CDR2 FQNNGV. CDR3 bases: TGTGCCAGCAGCCCGCGGTTGGGTACTGAAGCTTTCTTT. It translates to CASSPRLGTEAFF.

The CDR3 DNA reads as TGTGCCATCAGTGATACCGGGACTAGCGGGGGGAAATCCTACAATGAGCAGTTCTTC. This sequence encodes CAISDTGTSGGKSYNEQFF. The gene calls are TRBV10-3 and TRBJ2-1; 15 bases are shared with TRBD2. The CDR3 sequence is 19 residues long. V lost 3 bases and J lost 1; bases outside the gene matches: 7. The germline V gene has CDR1 ENHRY and CDR2 SYGVKD.

The chain has TRBV5-6 and TRBJ2-1; 9 positions agree with TRBD1. Losses at the gene ends were 2 bases for V and 5 bases for J; bases not matched to a gene: 5. The CDR3 totals 15 residues. Germline V gene sequence: CDR1 SGHDT, CDR2 YYEEEE. The CDR3 coding sequence is TGTGCCAGCAGCTTTTTACAGGGGGCCCACAATGAGCAGTTCTTC. It specifies CASSFLQGAHNEQFF.

The chain carries TRBV7-6 and TRBJ1-3; possibly TRBD1 for D (6 bases). V was cut by 3 bases and J by 2 bases, with 11 bases left in between. CDR3 length: 15 amino acids. Germline values: CDR1 SGHVS, CDR2 FNYEAQ. CDR3 coding DNA: TGTGCCAGCAGCTTGGGGGCAGGGCCTGGAAACACCATATATTTT. Encoded protein: CASSLGAGPGNTIYF.

The genes are TRBV5-6 and TRBJ2-7; 10 positions match TRBD2. The CDR3 covers 15 residues. Per the germline V gene, CDR1 is SGHDT and CDR2 is YYEEEE. The V gene end was trimmed by 3 bases and the J gene end by 4 bases; junction bases not matched to a gene: 7. CDR3 residues: CASSSSTSGWYEQYF. The CDR3 bases are TGTGCCAGCAGCTCTTCGACTAGCGGGTGGTACGAGCAGTACTTC.

The chain combines TRBV6-1 with TRBJ1-1; no reliable D call. This CDR3 is built from 13 residues. Trimming stripped 0 bases from V and 5 bases from J, with 7 bases between. Germline V gene data show CDR1 as MNHNS and CDR2 as SASEGT. CDR3 in amino acids: CASSEAWRTEAFF. The CDR3 region has the DNA TGTGCCAGCAGTGAAGCCTGGAGAACTGAAGCTTTCTTT.

This chain uses TRBV7-9 with TRBJ2-1, with 11 positions matching TRBD2. This CDR3 spans 14 amino acids. V lost 3 bases and J lost 6; bases outside the gene matches: 1. CDR1 SEHNR and CDR2 FQNEAQ come from the germline V gene (reference sequence). DNA of the CDR3: TGTGCCAGCAGCTTGACTAGCGGGATCAATGAGCAGTTCTTC. Translation: CASSLTSGINEQFF.

This clone has a handful of counts. This chain links TRBV27 with TRBJ2-7, with D perhaps matching TRBD2 (6 bases). The CDR3 has 14 residues. V lost 6 bases, J lost 4 bases, and 16 bases lay in between. Germline V gene lookup returns CDR1 MNHEY and CDR2 SMNVEV (reference sequence). CDR3 residues: CASRIYGGLYEQYF. The CDR3 DNA reads TGTGCCAGCAGAATTTATGGAGGGTTGTACGAGCAGTACTTC.

The V and J genes are TRBV7-2 and TRBJ1-5; no clear D gene. Per the germline V gene, CDR1 is SGHTA and CDR2 is FQGNSA. V was shortened by 0 bases and J by 5 bases, with 11 bases between the two germline ends. The CDR3 totals 15 residues. The CDR3 is CASSLAKLPYQPQHF. CDR3 in DNA: TGTGCCAGCAGCTTAGCGAAACTTCCTTATCAGCCCCAGCATTTT.

V usage is TRBV7-9 and J usage is TRBJ1-5; 7 nucleotides agree with TRBD1. CDR1 SEHNR and CDR2 FQNEAQ come from the germline V gene (reference sequence). This CDR3 has 14 amino acids. The V and J ends lost 5 bases and 5 bases, in that order; junction bases with no gene match: 6. The CDR3 region is CASSARDSYQPQHF. CDR3 bases: TGTGCCAGCAGCGCTCGGGACAGTTATCAGCCCCAGCATTTT.

The chain couples TRBV4-1 to TRBJ2-7, with 10 positions matching TRBD1. Germline CDR1 reads MGHRA; CDR2 reads YSYEKL. V lost 3 bases and J lost 1; bases outside the gene matches: 6. CDR3 length: 16 residues. CDR3 loop: CASSHFGTGESYEQYF. CDR3 in DNA: TGCGCCAGCAGCCACTTCGGGACAGGGGAGTCCTACGAGCAGTACTTC.

This clone appeared a single time. V and J are TRBV5-8 and TRBJ1-1, with D maybe TRBD1 (6 bases). This CDR3 contains 16 residues. Germline V gene lookup returns CDR1 SGHTS and CDR2 YDEGEE. V shed 0 bases and J shed 0 bases, with 12 bases lying between them. The CDR3 bases are TGTGCCAGCAGCTTGGCCATTGGACAGATGAACACTGAAGCTTTCTTT. Its translation: CASSLAIGQMNTEAFF.

The chain employs TRBV7-9 and TRBJ1-4; D gene ambiguous. The CDR3 runs to 15 residues. Germline-derived CDR1 and CDR2 are SEHNR and FQNEAQ (reference sequence). Deletions cut 4 bases from V and 0 bases from J, with 9 bases between. The CDR3 sequence: CASSSHSATNEKLFF. CDR3 nucleotides: TGTGCCAGCAGCTCGCACAGTGCAACTAATGAAAAACTGTTTTTT.

The gene calls are TRBV12-5 and TRBJ2-3; D call uncertain. V lost 1 base and J 10 bases, leaving 12 bases between the germline ends. Germline V gene lookup returns CDR1 LGHNT and CDR2 FRNRAP. There are 13 residues in the CDR3. The DNA for the CDR3 is TGTGCTAGTGGTTTGGCGCCCCGAGAAGCGCAGTATTTT. Residues: CASGLAPREAQYF.

This clone was seen more than once but under ten times. V gene TRBV9 combines with J gene TRBJ2-3; TRBD2 matches 10 bases. Per the germline V gene, CDR1 is SGDLS and CDR2 is YYNGEE. The CDR3 consists of 17 residues. With V trimmed by 3 bases and J by 2 bases, 9 bases remained unmatched. For the CDR3, the DNA is TGTGCCAGCAGCGGGCTAAGCGGGGGGGCTATCACAGATACGCAGTATTTT. Translated: CASSGLSGGAITDTQYF.

The gene calls are TRBV6-5 and TRBJ2-5, with D perhaps TRBD1 (5 bases). The CDR3 sequence is 13 residues long. Trimming stripped 2 bases from V and 5 bases from J, with 9 bases between. In germline, CDR1 is MNHEY, CDR2 SVGAGI. CDR3 in DNA: TGTGCCAGCAGTTACGAGGCAGGGGAGACCCAGTACTTC. Protein: CASSYEAGETQYF.

This clone was detected only once. The DNA for the CDR3 is TGTGCCAGCAGTTTATTAAATCAGCCCCAGCATTTT. Its translation: CASSLLNQPQHF. The V gene is TRBV28, the J gene TRBJ1-5; D remains ambiguous. Trimming took off 1 base at V and 4 bases at J, with 2 bases between the two ends. Germline V gene data show CDR1 as MDHEN and CDR2 as SYDVKM. The CDR3 sequence is 12 residues long.

The V call is TRBV5-1, the J call TRBJ1-4; D call uncertain. The CDR3 loop spans 15 amino acids. Germline CDR1 and CDR2: SGHRS and YFSETQ. V was trimmed by 1 base and J by 7 bases, leaving 14 bases between them. CDR3: CASSLNRGAGEKLFF. CDR3 bases: TGCGCCAGCAGCTTGAATCGGGGAGCCGGTGAAAAACTGTTTTTT.